This is a list of T cell receptor beta chains from one sample in a study of CD8 T cells in Susac syndrome. TCRdb redid the calling of the immunoSEQ multiplex PCR reads with MiXCR, one entry per CDR3 protein. Of some 200,000 distinct CDR3 sequences listed, 91% were seen once; the top ten hold approximately 0.086%. The sequenced material came from CD4+ T cells from PBMCs. These receptor sequences come from a human donor with Susac syndrome. Each CDR3 is given with its conserved first and last residue. The D gene is left open where the match is weak.

J gene: TRBJ1-4
V gene: TRBV6-1
D gene: .
CDR3 DNA: TGTGCCAGCAGGATTCAGAGGGCAGGGACTGGTGAAAAACTGTTTTTT
CDR3 protein: CASRIQRAGTGEKLFF

J gene: TRBJ2-1
V gene: TRBV2
D gene: .
CDR3 DNA: TGTGCCAGCAGAAGGGGGTCCAGCTCCTACAATGAGCAGTTCTTC
CDR3 protein: CASRRGSSSYNEQFF

J gene: TRBJ2-2
V gene: TRBV27
D gene: .
CDR3 DNA: TGTGCCAGCAGTCGCAGGGGTGGCGGGGAGCTGTTTTTT
CDR3 protein: CASSRRGGGELFF

J gene: TRBJ2-3
V gene: TRBV10-3
D gene: .
CDR3 DNA: TGTGCCATCAGTGAGTCTAGCGGCACAGATACGCAGTATTTT
CDR3 protein: CAISESSGTDTQYF

J gene: TRBJ2-7
V gene: TRBV9
D gene: .
CDR3 DNA: TGTGCCAGCAGCCCGCCCCATCTGAGCGAGCAGTACTTC
CDR3 protein: CASSPPHLSEQYF

J gene: TRBJ1-1
V gene: TRBV15
D gene: .
CDR3 DNA: TGTGCCACCAGCAGAGGTCCGTTCGGGGATACGAACACTGAAGCTTTCTTT
CDR3 protein: CATSRGPFGDTNTEAFF

J gene: TRBJ2-1
V gene: TRBV3-1
D gene: .
CDR3 DNA: TGTGCCAGCAGTTGGCGGAGGGGCAATGAGCAGTTCTTC
CDR3 protein: CASSWRRGNEQFF

J gene: TRBJ2-1
V gene: TRBV18
D gene: TRBD1
CDR3 DNA: TGTGCCAGCTCCCCCCGACAGGGAGACAATGAGCAGTTCTTC
CDR3 protein: CASSPRQGDNEQFF

J gene: TRBJ1-2
V gene: TRBV3-1
D gene: .
CDR3 DNA: TGTGCCAGCAGCCAAGAACCGGGGAACTATGGCTACACCTTC
CDR3 protein: CASSQEPGNYGYTF

J gene: TRBJ1-4
V gene: TRBV19
D gene: TRBD1
CDR3 DNA: TGTGCCGTTCGACCGGGGACAGCCAGTGAAAAACTGTTTTTT
CDR3 protein: CAVRPGTASEKLFF

J gene: TRBJ2-1
V gene: TRBV24-1
D gene: TRBD2
CDR3 DNA: TGTGCCACCAGTACGACTAGCGGGGGACCGGGTGAGCAGTTCTTC
CDR3 protein: CATSTTSGGPGEQFF

J gene: TRBJ1-5
V gene: TRBV12-3/TRBV12-4
D gene: TRBD1
CDR3 DNA: TGTGCCAGCGGACAGGGGGCAGGTAATCAGCCCCAGCATTTT
CDR3 protein: CASGQGAGNQPQHF

J gene: TRBJ2-3
V gene: TRBV6-5
D gene: TRBD2
CDR3 DNA: TGTGCCTCAAGGGAGGGGAATCTTCAAGATACGCAGTATTTT
CDR3 protein: CASREGNLQDTQYF

J gene: TRBJ1-2
V gene: TRBV20-1
D gene: TRBD1
CDR3 DNA: TGCAGTGCGGTAACAGGGGCCGACTATGGCTACACCTTC
CDR3 protein: CSAVTGADYGYTF

J gene: TRBJ2-5
V gene: TRBV27
D gene: TRBD2
CDR3 DNA: TGTGCCAGCAGTTTCTTGGGTAGCGGGAGAGAGACCCAGTACTTC
CDR3 protein: CASSFLGSGRETQYF

J gene: TRBJ2-2
V gene: TRBV7-3
D gene: .
CDR3 DNA: TGTGCCAGCAGCTTAATACCTGACCGGGGGGAGCTGTTTTTT
CDR3 protein: CASSLIPDRGELFF

J gene: TRBJ2-5
V gene: TRBV7-8
D gene: TRBD1
CDR3 DNA: TGTGCCAGCAGCTCGACGAGGGGGCGAACTCAAGAGACCCAGTACTTC
CDR3 protein: CASSSTRGRTQETQYF

J gene: TRBJ2-5
V gene: TRBV7-9
D gene: .
CDR3 DNA: TGTGCCAGCAGTTTTCACGGGCGGGCTGAGACCCAGTACTTC
CDR3 protein: CASSFHGRAETQYF

J gene: TRBJ1-1
V gene: TRBV28
D gene: .
CDR3 DNA: TGTGCCAGCAGTTTAGACAGATTTGAAGCTTTCTTT
CDR3 protein: CASSLDRFEAFF

J gene: TRBJ2-1
V gene: TRBV9
D gene: .
CDR3 DNA: TGTGCCAGCAGCGTAGGGGGGACATTGTACAATGAGCAGTTCTTC
CDR3 protein: CASSVGGTLYNEQFF

J gene: TRBJ2-1
V gene: TRBV30
D gene: TRBD2
CDR3 DNA: TGTGCCTGGGAAACTAGCGGTTGTCCCTACAATGAGCAGTTCTTC
CDR3 protein: CAWETSGCPYNEQFF

J gene: TRBJ2-1
V gene: TRBV3-1
D gene: .
CDR3 DNA: TGTGCCAGCAGCCAAGAGATAGAAACTTACAATGAGCAGTTCTTC
CDR3 protein: CASSQEIETYNEQFF

J gene: TRBJ1-2
V gene: TRBV5-1
D gene: .
CDR3 DNA: TGCGCCAGCAGCTTGGCCGCAGGGGCTGGCTATGGCTACACCTTC
CDR3 protein: CASSLAAGAGYGYTF

J gene: TRBJ2-2
V gene: TRBV7-2
D gene: .
CDR3 DNA: TGTGCCAGCAGCCCAAGAAAAACCGGGGAGCTGTTTTTT
CDR3 protein: CASSPRKTGELFF

J gene: TRBJ1-3
V gene: TRBV3-1
D gene: .
CDR3 DNA: TGTGCCAGCAGCCTTCGGGACTCTGGAAACACCATATATTTT
CDR3 protein: CASSLRDSGNTIYF

J gene: TRBJ1-1
V gene: TRBV3-1
D gene: TRBD1
CDR3 DNA: TGTGCCAGCAGCCCGAGTAGCGGGACAGGGAAGGACACTGAAGCTTTCTTT
CDR3 protein: CASSPSSGTGKDTEAFF

J gene: TRBJ1-2
V gene: TRBV11-2
D gene: TRBD1
CDR3 DNA: TGTGCCAGCAGCACCGCCAGGGGGGGAGGCTATGGCTACACCTTC
CDR3 protein: CASSTARGGGYGYTF

J gene: TRBJ2-3
V gene: TRBV9
D gene: TRBD2
CDR3 DNA: TGTGCCAGCACCATGACTAGCGGGACAACCACAGATACGCAGTATTTT
CDR3 protein: CASTMTSGTTTDTQYF

J gene: TRBJ1-5
V gene: TRBV27
D gene: .
CDR3 DNA: TGTGCCAGCAGCTTAACTTCGGGGGGCAATCAGCCCCAGCATTTT
CDR3 protein: CASSLTSGGNQPQHF

J gene: TRBJ2-1
V gene: TRBV7-2
D gene: TRBD1
CDR3 DNA: TGTGCCAGCAGCTTACCCCAGGGGGCCGTCTACAATGAGCAGTTCTTC
CDR3 protein: CASSLPQGAVYNEQFF